A selection of T cell receptor beta chains follows, all from one sample in a study of cytomegalovirus exposure and HLA in healthy donors. Repertoires were generated with immunoSEQ multiplex PCR, while TCRdb's copy carries only in-frame clones and drops some. The sample lists approximately 170,000 clones; approximately 73% were seen once. Sequencing was performed on PBMCs. These receptors all stem from a man aged 50-59 years in good health and CMV-seronegative. Both conserved end residues are part of each CDR3. D genes are given only for firm matches. Clone size appears in some rows only: once, few, many, or a class for an expanded clone.

j_call d_call v_call clone_size cdr3_nt cdr3_aa
TRBJ1-2 TRBD1 TRBV2 . TGTGCCAGCAGCTTAGGACAGGGGGTTGCTAACTATGGCTACACCTTC CASSLGQGVANYGYTF
TRBJ1-5 . TRBV15 . TGTGCCACCAGCAGAGGGGCCTCGGGAAGGCATTTT CATSRGASGRHF
TRBJ1-4 TRBD1 TRBV7-9 few TGTGCCAGCAGCTTAGTAGGGGACAGTCGTAATGAAAAACTGTTTTTT CASSLVGDSRNEKLFF
TRBJ1-2 . TRBV7-2 . TGTGCCAGCAGCTTAATCGACAGCGTTGATGGCTACACCTTC CASSLIDSVDGYTF
TRBJ2-1 . TRBV5-1 . TGCGCCAGCAGCTCCACCCAGGGGAGCTCCTACAATGAGCAGTTCTTC CASSSTQGSSYNEQFF
TRBJ1-4 TRBD1 TRBV6-5 . TGTGCCAGCAGGCCCCAGGGGGCGGCTAATGAAAAACTGTTTTTT CASRPQGAANEKLFF
TRBJ2-1 TRBD2 TRBV13 . TGTGCCAGCAGCTTATGGGAGCTAGCGGGGGGGCTTGAGCAGTTCTTC CASSLWELAGGLEQFF
TRBJ1-2 . TRBV28 . TGTGCCAGCAGTACCCCCGGGACTAAAGAGAACGGCTACACCTTC CASSTPGTKENGYTF
TRBJ2-7 TRBD1 TRBV7-2 . TGTGCCAGCAGCCCCCCGGGACAGGGAAAAGGGTACGAGCAGTACTTC CASSPPGQGKGYEQYF
TRBJ1-6 . TRBV28 . TGTGCCAGCTCCATAGGGGGATCGGTTGGGCGGCCCCTCCACTTT CASSIGGSVGRPLHF
TRBJ1-1 . TRBV29-1 once TGCAGCGTTGACCGACAGGCACTGAACACTGAAGCTTTCTTT CSVDRQALNTEAFF
TRBJ1-4 . TRBV9 . TGTGCCAGCAGCGTAGGAGGGAGGGGAGAAAAACTGTTTTTT CASSVGGRGEKLFF
TRBJ2-7 . TRBV15 . TGTGCCACCAGCAGAGTACAGGCCTCCTACGAGCAGTACTTC CATSRVQASYEQYF
TRBJ1-2 . TRBV6-5 few TGTGCCAGCAGTTATGGGGAGCAGGACTATGGCTACACCTTC CASSYGEQDYGYTF
TRBJ1-5 TRBD1 TRBV9 few TGTGCCAGCAGCGCGGGACAGGGGGGCAATCAGCCCCAGCATTTT CASSAGQGGNQPQHF
TRBJ1-1 . TRBV5-5 . TGTGCCAGCTGGTGGGCAGGGGCGATGAACACTGAAGCTTTCTTT CASWWAGAMNTEAFF
TRBJ1-1 . TRBV19 few TGTGCCAGTAGTATTGATGGGAGGGTAGGGACTGAAGCTTTCTTT CASSIDGRVGTEAFF
TRBJ2-7 TRBD1 TRBV6-5 . TGTGCCAGCAGGACCGGGACAGGGCCGGGCGGGGAGCAGTACTTC CASRTGTGPGGEQYF